Each of the 9 T cell receptor beta chains below was sequenced from the same sample in a study of CD8 T cells in ankylosing spondylitis. Study observations and caveats: There was a TCR beta motif, made of eight highly homologous variants, that appeared characteristic of ankylosing spondylitis blood.

The antigens for these receptors are not known. TCRdb reprocessed the 5' RACE reads via MiXCR and lists one record per CDR3 protein. This sample has about 800,000 distinct CDR3 sequences, with 12% found just once. The sample consisted of blood, either unsorted or a sorted T cell fraction (not recorded which). The receptors shown here come from a male donor with ankylosing spondylitis.

Comment on this clonotype: Sequence at one end of the junction differs from germline and may be a read error. The chain links TRBV5-1 to TRBJ2-7, with 12 bases aligning to TRBD1. The CDR3 sequence is 14 residues long. Germline V gives CDR1 SGHRS, CDR2 YFSETQ. The CDR3 DNA reads as TGCGCCAGCAGCTTGCTCGGGACAGGGGGCGAGCAGTATTTC. The encoded protein is CASSLLGTGGEQYF.

V is TRBV6-5 and J is TRBJ1-2, with D unresolved. The ends were cut back, 4 bases at V and 5 bases at J, with 14 bases in the middle. This CDR3 is 14 amino acids long. The germline V gene has CDR1 MNHEY and CDR2 SVGAGI. CDR3 region: CASSSSVTGYGYTF. The CDR3 DNA reads as TGTGCCAGCAGTTCCTCCGTGACGGGATATGGCTACACCTTC.

This clonotype was picked up a small number of times. V is TRBV2 and J is TRBJ2-2; the D is unclear. Germline values: CDR1 SNHLY, CDR2 FYNNEI. Trimming left V 7 bases short and J 8 bases short, with 23 bases between. CDR3 size: 16 residues. CDR3 residues: CASTRLDGDLSGELFF. The CDR3 region has the DNA TGTGCCAGCACCCGATTGGACGGCGATTTAAGTGGGGAGCTGTTTTTT.

In this sample, this clonotype turned up a few times. The J gene is TRBJ2-7, the V gene TRBV20-1; 9 bases align to TRBD2. This CDR3 contains 13 residues. The V and J ends lost 3 bases and 4 bases, in that order; junction bases with no gene match: 4. Germline values: CDR1 DFQATT, CDR2 SNEGSKA (reference sequence). CDR3 nucleotides: TGCAGTGCTAGGGCTAGCGGGGTTTACGAGCAGTACTTC. It translates to CSARASGVYEQYF.

This clonotype was observed many times. The chain carries TRBV7-2 and TRBJ1-5; the match to TRBD1 covers 7 bases. J lost 5 bases, V lost 5 bases, and 9 bases had no gene match. Germline CDR1 is SGHTA and CDR2 is FQGNSA. This CDR3 comprises 15 residues. CDR3 loop: CASSTRTGRDQPQHF. The CDR3 nucleotides read TGTGCCAGCAGCACCAGGACAGGCAGAGATCAGCCCCAGCATTTT. Drawing the rest from reference TRBV7-2 and TRBJ1-5, the complete variable domain is GAGVSQSPSNKVTEKGKDVELRCDPISGHTALYWYRQSLGQGLEFLIYFQGNSAPDKSGLPSDRFSAERTGGSVSTLTIQRTQQEDSAVYLCASSTRTGRDQPQHFGDGTRLSIL.

The gene calls are TRBV10-2 and TRBJ1-4, with TRBD1 matching 9 bases. Germline trimming cut 0 bases from V and 7 bases from J; bases unmatched to any gene: 6. The CDR3 extends over 16 amino acids. Germline V gene data show CDR1 as WSHSY and CDR2 as SAAADI. The chain's CDR3 is CASSESRTGVSEKLFF. CDR3 DNA: TGCGCCAGCAGTGAGTCGAGGACAGGGGTTAGTGAAAAACTGTTTTTT.

This clonotype has more than one count but fewer than ten. This chain connects TRBV7-8 to TRBJ1-1; D is perhaps TRBD1 (5 bases). V was shortened by 9 bases and J by 11 bases, with 19 bases between the two germline ends. The CDR3 runs to 12 residues. Germline assignment: CDR1 SGHVS and CDR2 FQNEAQ. CDR3 in DNA: TGTGCCAGTAGGAAAGGGGAGGGTCCGGCTTTCTTT. Translating it yields CASRKGEGPAFF.

This rearrangement joins TRBV9 to TRBJ1-1; D is uncertain. V dropped 0 bases and J dropped 6 bases, with 18 bases sitting between them. This CDR3 spans 16 amino acids. The germline V gene encodes CDR1 SGDLS and CDR2 YYNGEE. The CDR3 reads CASSVVVGRAASEAFF. The CDR3 DNA follows: TGTGCCAGCAGCGTAGTTGTCGGTAGGGCAGCATCTGAAGCTTTCTTT.

This clonotype was counted a few times. The V and J genes are TRBV4-3 and TRBJ1-1, with 7 bases lining up with TRBD1. CDR3 size: 16 residues. The J segment lost 1 base and the V segment lost 0 bases, leaving 5 bases of the junction unmatched. The V gene's germline CDR1 is LGHNA and CDR2 YSLEER. The DNA of the CDR3 is TGCGCCAGCAGCCAAGATCTGCGGACAGGGAACACTGAAGCTTTCTTT. Residues: CASSQDLRTGNTEAFF.